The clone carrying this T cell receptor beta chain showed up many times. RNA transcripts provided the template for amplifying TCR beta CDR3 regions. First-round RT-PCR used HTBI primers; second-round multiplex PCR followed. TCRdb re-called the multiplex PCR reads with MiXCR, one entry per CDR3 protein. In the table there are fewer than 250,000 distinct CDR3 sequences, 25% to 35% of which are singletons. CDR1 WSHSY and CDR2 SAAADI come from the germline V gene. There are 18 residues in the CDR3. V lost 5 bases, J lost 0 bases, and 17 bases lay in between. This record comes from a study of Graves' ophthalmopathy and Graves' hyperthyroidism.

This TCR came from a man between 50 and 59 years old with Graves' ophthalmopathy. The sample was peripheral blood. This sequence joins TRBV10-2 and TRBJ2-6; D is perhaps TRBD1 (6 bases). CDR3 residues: CASSYGTHPTSGANVLTF. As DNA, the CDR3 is TGCGCCAGCAGTTATGGGACACACCCCACCTCTGGGGCCAACGTCCTGACTTTC.